The entry below describes one T cell receptor beta chain. Investigators extracted total RNA from whole blood and did not sort T cells. The germline V gene has CDR1 SGHRS and CDR2 YFSETQ. The CDR3 has 13 amino acids. UMIs containing a 6-nucleotide sample barcode were added via template switching. Both the TCRalpha cDNA and the TCRbeta cDNA were taken through two nested PCRs, lasting about 16 and 10 cycles. TCRdb re-called the 5' RACE reads and gives one entry per CDR3 protein, without DNA. Its table records just under 45,000 distinct CDR3 sequences. This entry belongs to a study of monozygotic twins with inflammatory bowel disease.

Sequenced input: blood. The TCR originated in a human donor with ulcerative colitis or Crohn's disease, or a healthy co-twin of an affected twin (not recorded which). The chain has TRBV5-1 and TRBJ2-5. This chain's CDR3 is CASSLPGKETQYF.